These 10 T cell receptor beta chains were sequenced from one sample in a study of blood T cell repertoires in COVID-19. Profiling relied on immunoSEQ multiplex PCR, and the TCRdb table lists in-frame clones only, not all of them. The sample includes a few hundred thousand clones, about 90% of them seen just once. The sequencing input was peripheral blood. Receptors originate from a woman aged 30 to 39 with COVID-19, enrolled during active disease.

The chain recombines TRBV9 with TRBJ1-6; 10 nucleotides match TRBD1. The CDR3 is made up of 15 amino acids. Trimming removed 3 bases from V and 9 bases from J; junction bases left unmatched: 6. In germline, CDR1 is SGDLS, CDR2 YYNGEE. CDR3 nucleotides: TGTGCCAGCAGCGGTCGACAGGGGGCGGGTTCACCCCTCCACTTT. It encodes CASSGRQGAGSPLHF.

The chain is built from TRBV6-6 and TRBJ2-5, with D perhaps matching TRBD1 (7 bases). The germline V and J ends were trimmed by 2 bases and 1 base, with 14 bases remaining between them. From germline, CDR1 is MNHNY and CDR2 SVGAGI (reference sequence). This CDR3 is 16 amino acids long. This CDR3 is CASSYRGQGVQETQYF. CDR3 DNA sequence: TGTGCCAGCAGTTACCGGGGGCAGGGGGTCCAAGAGACCCAGTACTTC.

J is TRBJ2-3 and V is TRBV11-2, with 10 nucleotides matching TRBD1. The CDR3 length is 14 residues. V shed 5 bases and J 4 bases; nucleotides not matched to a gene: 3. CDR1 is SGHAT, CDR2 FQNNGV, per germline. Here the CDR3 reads CASSTGQGADTQYF. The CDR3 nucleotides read TGTGCCAGCAGCACAGGACAGGGGGCAGATACGCAGTATTTT.

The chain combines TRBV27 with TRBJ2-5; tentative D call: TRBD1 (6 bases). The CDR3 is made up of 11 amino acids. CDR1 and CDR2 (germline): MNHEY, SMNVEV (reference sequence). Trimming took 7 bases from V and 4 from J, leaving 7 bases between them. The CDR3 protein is CASIGGETQYF. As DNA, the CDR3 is TGTGCCAGCATAGGGGGAGAGACCCAGTACTTC.

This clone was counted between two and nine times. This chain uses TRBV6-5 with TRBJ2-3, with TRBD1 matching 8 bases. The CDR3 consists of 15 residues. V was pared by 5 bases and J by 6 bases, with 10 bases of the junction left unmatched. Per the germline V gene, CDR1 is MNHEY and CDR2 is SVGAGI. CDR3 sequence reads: CASSKPGTGLDTQYF. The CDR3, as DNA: TGTGCCAGCAGTAAACCCGGGACAGGTTTGGATACGCAGTATTTT.

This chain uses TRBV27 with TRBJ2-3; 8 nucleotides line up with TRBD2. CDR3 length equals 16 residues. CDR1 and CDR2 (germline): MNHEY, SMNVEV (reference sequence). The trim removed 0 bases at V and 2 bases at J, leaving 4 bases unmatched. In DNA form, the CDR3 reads TGTGCCAGCAGTTTATCCACAGCGGGGGACACAGATACGCAGTATTTT. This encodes CASSLSTAGDTDTQYF.

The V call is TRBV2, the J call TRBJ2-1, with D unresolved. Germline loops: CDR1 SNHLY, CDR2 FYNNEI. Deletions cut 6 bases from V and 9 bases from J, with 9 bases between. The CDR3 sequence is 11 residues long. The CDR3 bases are TGTGCCAGCAGGGTGGCAAGTGAGCAGTTCTTC. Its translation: CASRVASEQFF.

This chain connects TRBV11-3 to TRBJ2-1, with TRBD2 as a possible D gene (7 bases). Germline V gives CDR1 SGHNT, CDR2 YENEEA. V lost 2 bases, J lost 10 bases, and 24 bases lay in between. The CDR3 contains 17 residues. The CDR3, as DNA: TGTGCCAGCAGCTTAAACTGGGCAGCGGGGAGGGGGTACGAGCAGTTCTTC. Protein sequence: CASSLNWAAGRGYEQFF.

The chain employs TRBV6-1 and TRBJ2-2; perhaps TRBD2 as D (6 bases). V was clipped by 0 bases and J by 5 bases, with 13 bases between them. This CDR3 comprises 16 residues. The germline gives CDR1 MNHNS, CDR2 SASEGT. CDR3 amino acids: CASSEAPGGVTGELFF. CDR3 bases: TGTGCCAGCAGTGAAGCGCCAGGCGGGGTAACCGGGGAGCTGTTTTTT.

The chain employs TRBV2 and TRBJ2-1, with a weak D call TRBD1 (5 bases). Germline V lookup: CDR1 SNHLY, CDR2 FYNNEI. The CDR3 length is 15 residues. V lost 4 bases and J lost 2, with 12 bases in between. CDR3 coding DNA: TGTGCCAGCAGTGCCTCAGGGTCAGCCTACAATGAGCAGTTCTTC. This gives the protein CASSASGSAYNEQFF.